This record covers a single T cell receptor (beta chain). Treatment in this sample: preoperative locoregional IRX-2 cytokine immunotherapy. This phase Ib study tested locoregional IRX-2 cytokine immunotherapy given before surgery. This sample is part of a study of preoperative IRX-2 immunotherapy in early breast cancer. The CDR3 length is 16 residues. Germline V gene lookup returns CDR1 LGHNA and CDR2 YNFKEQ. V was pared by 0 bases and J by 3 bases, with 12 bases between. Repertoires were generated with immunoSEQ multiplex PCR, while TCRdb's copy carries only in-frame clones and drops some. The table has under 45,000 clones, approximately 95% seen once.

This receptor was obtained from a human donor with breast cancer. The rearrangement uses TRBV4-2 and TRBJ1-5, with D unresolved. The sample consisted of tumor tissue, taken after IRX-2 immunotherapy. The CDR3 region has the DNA TGTGCCAGCAGCCAAGACGTCAGGTGGGACAATCAGCCCCAGCATTTT. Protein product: CASSQDVRWDNQPQHF.